These T cell receptor beta chains were read from a single sample in a study of long-term antiretroviral therapy in people with HIV. Measured with immunoSEQ multiplex PCR; TCRdb has only the in-frame clones, and not every one. Seen here are 9,500 to 12,000 clones, 65% to 85% observed once, and the top ten hold around 18%. The source was unsorted PBMCs, collected 1.8 years after starting antiretroviral therapy. The receptors originated from a man aged 40-49 years with HIV. CDR3s include the opening cysteine and the closing phenylalanine or tryptophan. Each record gives: clone size, V gene, D gene, J gene, CDR3 DNA, CDR3 protein. D genes are given only for firm matches. Part of the rows lack a size; the others show once, few, many or a class for expanded clones.

NA,TRBV30,NA,TRBJ1-1,TGTGCCTGGGGGGGACCGTTGAACACTGAAGCTTTCTTT,CAWGGPLNTEAFF
NA,TRBV4-3,TRBD1,TRBJ1-1,TGCGCCAGCAGCCAGGGACCGGGACAGCCAGACACTGAAGCTTTCTTT,CASSQGPGQPDTEAFF
NA,TRBV4-3,NA,TRBJ2-7,TGCGCCAGCAGCCAAGGTGTAGGCAGCTCCTACGAGCAGTACTTC,CASSQGVGSSYEQYF
NA,TRBV9,TRBD2,TRBJ2-1,TGTGCCAGCAGCCCGCGGACTAGCGGATTCCCAAATGAGCAGTTCTTC,CASSPRTSGFPNEQFF
NA,TRBV27,TRBD2,TRBJ2-3,TGTGCCAGCAGTTTTGCGGGGGTCACAGATACGCAGTATTTT,CASSFAGVTDTQYF
NA,TRBV18,TRBD2,TRBJ2-5,TGTGCCAGCTCACCACGGGGAGGGGAGACCCAGTACTTC,CASSPRGGETQYF
NA,TRBV5-1,TRBD1,TRBJ1-2,TGCGCCAGCAGCTTGTCGACAGGGACACAGGGCTACACCTTC,CASSLSTGTQGYTF
NA,TRBV18,NA,TRBJ1-1,TGTGCCAGCTCATCGCAGGGGTCGAACACTGAAGCTTTCTTT,CASSSQGSNTEAFF
once,TRBV7-2,NA,TRBJ1-3,TGTGCCAGCTCTGGAAACACCATATATTTT,CASSGNTIYF
NA,TRBV25-1,TRBD2,TRBJ2-1,TGTGCCAGCAGTGGATGGACTAGCGGGAATGAGCAGTTCTTC,CASSGWTSGNEQFF
NA,TRBV7-2,NA,TRBJ1-2,TGTGCCAGCAGCCCGGGATGGGATGGCTACACCTTC,CASSPGWDGYTF
NA,TRBV5-1,NA,TRBJ2-7,TGCGCCAGCAGCTTGGACCTCGGGTCCCTTGGGGGCAACGAGCAGTACTTC,CASSLDLGSLGGNEQYF
NA,TRBV28,NA,TRBJ1-5,TGTGCCAGCCTGTTATCGGATGCTAGCAATCAGCCCCAGCATTTT,CASLLSDASNQPQHF
NA,TRBV5-4,NA,TRBJ2-5,TGTGCCAGCAGCCTCCGGGCCCGGGGGACCCAGTACTTC,CASSLRARGTQYF
NA,TRBV4-2,NA,TRBJ2-7,TGTGCCAGCAGCCAAGATGTTAGGCACATCTACGAGCAGTACTTC,CASSQDVRHIYEQYF
NA,TRBV7-9,TRBD1,TRBJ1-1,TGTGCCAGCAGCTTAACTCAGGGGGGAAGACGGGCTGAAGCTTTCTTT,CASSLTQGGRRAEAFF
NA,TRBV6-5,NA,TRBJ2-2,TGTGCCAGCAGTTACTCGAGAGGGAGGAACACCGGGGAGCTGTTTTTT,CASSYSRGRNTGELFF
NA,TRBV6-4,TRBD2,TRBJ2-2,TGTGCCAGCAGTAGCGGGAGCACCGGGGAGCTGTTTTTT,CASSSGSTGELFF
NA,TRBV7-9,NA,TRBJ1-4,TGTGCCAGCTCGAGCTCAACCGGGGCCTTGGGGGAAAAACTGTTTTTT,CASSSSTGALGEKLFF
NA,TRBV14,NA,TRBJ2-3,TGTGCCAGCAGCCCAGCCGGTTGGCAGCCTGTGGCAGATACGCAGTATTTT,CASSPAGWQPVADTQYF
NA,TRBV10-3,TRBD1,TRBJ1-5,TGTGCCATCAGTGCGTCGGGACAGGGCAGCAATCAGCCCCAGCATTTT,CAISASGQGSNQPQHF
large,TRBV11-2,NA,TRBJ1-2,TGTGCCAGCAGCTTAGGGGCAGGGGCTAACTATGGCTACACCTTC,CASSLGAGANYGYTF
NA,TRBV28,NA,TRBJ2-5,TGTGCCAGCAGTTGGGGATCCCAAGAGACCCAGTACTTC,CASSWGSQETQYF
few,TRBV29-1,TRBD1,TRBJ1-2,TGCAGCGTTGAAGATTTCCCGGACAGGGGGGATCTGCGTGGCTACACCTTC,CSVEDFPDRGDLRGYTF
NA,TRBV5-1,NA,TRBJ1-1,TGCGCCAGCAGCTTGGGGGGGCAGGTAGAAGCTTTCTTT,CASSLGGQVEAFF
NA,TRBV28,NA,TRBJ1-5,TGTGCCAGCAGCGTATTGGCGGAAAACAATCAGCCCCAGCATTTT,CASSVLAENNQPQHF